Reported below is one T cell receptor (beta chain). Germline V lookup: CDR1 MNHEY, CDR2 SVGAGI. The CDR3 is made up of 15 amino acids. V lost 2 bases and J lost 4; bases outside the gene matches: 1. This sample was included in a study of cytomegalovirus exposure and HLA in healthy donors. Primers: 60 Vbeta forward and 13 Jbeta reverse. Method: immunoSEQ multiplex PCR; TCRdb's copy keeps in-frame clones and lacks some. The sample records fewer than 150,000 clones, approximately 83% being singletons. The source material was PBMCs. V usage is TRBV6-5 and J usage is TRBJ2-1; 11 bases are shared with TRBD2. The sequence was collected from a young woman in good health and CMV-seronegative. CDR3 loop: CASSYGLAGYNEQFF. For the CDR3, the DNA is TGTGCCAGCAGTTACGGACTAGCGGGTTACAATGAGCAGTTCTTC.